The 28 T cell receptor beta chains reported below all come from one sample, sequenced in a study of a mutant IDH1 vaccine in newly diagnosed glioma. Using immunoSEQ multiplex PCR, the repertoire was profiled, and TCRdb retains in-frame clones only, with some absent. The sample contains under 70,000 clones, nearly 85% of which appear only once. These receptors lack a known antigen. Documented time point: week 23, last vaccination. Alongside topical imiquimod, each dose of vaccine comprised 300 ug of mutant IDH1 20-mer peptide. The source was PBMCs, collected from a glioma patient whose treatment included an IDH1 peptide vaccine. Receptors originate from a man aged 18 to 30 with glioma.

This clone was observed a single time. This chain uses TRBV6-5 with TRBJ2-7; 9 nucleotides line up with TRBD2. The CDR3 runs 15 residues. J gave up 2 bases and V 2 bases, and 4 bases lay outside the gene matches. Germline V lookup: CDR1 MNHEY, CDR2 SVGAGI. The CDR3 bases are TGTGCCAGCAGTTACATCTCTAGCGGGGCCTACGAGCAGTACTTC. Translated, it gives CASSYISSGAYEQYF.

This clone came up a few times. The chain uses TRBV10-3 and TRBJ1-1, with TRBD1 as a possible D gene (5 bases). The CDR3 is 15 residues long. Trimming took 6 bases from V and 0 from J, leaving 14 bases between them. Germline V gene sequence: CDR1 ENHRY, CDR2 SYGVKD. As DNA, the CDR3 is TGTGCCATCAGAGATACCGGGACTTTGAACACTGAAGCTTTCTTT. Translated, it gives CAIRDTGTLNTEAFF.

V and J are TRBV10-3 and TRBJ2-7; D not resolved. This CDR3 has 16 amino acids. The V gene's germline CDR1 is ENHRY and CDR2 SYGVKD. Trimming stripped 3 bases from V and 0 bases from J, with 15 bases between. CDR3 sequence: CAISDEATWSSYEQYF. In DNA, the CDR3 is TGTGCCATCAGTGATGAGGCAACATGGAGCTCCTACGAGCAGTACTTC.

Only a few counts were recorded for this clone. The rearrangement uses TRBV30 and TRBJ1-5; tentatively, D is TRBD1 (5 bases). V lost 2 bases and J 6 bases, leaving 14 bases between the germline ends. This CDR3 region has 14 residues. CDR1 is GTSNPN and CDR2 is SVGIG in the germline V gene (reference sequence). CDR3 sequence reads: CAWSPGTYPQPQHF. In DNA, the CDR3 is TGTGCCTGGAGTCCGGGGACTTACCCTCAGCCCCAGCATTTT.

The chain links TRBV6-1 to TRBJ1-1; 8 bases are a match to TRBD1. CDR1 is MNHNS, CDR2 SASEGT, per germline. The ends lost 4 bases at V and 9 bases at J; junction bases unmatched: 10. This CDR3 has 14 amino acids. CDR3 loop: CASSVGQVASQAFF. The CDR3, as DNA: TGTGCCAGCAGTGTGGGACAGGTGGCGTCCCAAGCTTTCTTT.

The rearrangement joins TRBV29-1 to TRBJ2-5; unclear D gene. V shed 1 base and J shed 0 bases, with 3 bases lying between them. CDR1 is SQVTM, CDR2 ANQGSEA, per germline. This CDR3 contains 12 residues. The CDR3 DNA sequence: TGCAGCGTTGAAGGGAACCAAGAGACCCAGTACTTC. Its protein is CSVEGNQETQYF. Full variable domain (missing parts from reference TRBV29-1 and TRBJ2-5): SAVISQKPSRDICQRGTSLTIQCQVDSQVTMMFWYRQQPGQSLTLIATANQGSEATYESGFVIDKFPISRPNLTFSTLTVSNMSPEDSSIYLCSVEGNQETQYFGPGTRLLVL.

The chain carries TRBV5-1 and TRBJ1-2, with a tentative D call TRBD1 (6 bases). Germline V gives CDR1 SGHRS, CDR2 YFSETQ. The germline V and J ends were trimmed by 4 bases and 4 bases, with 14 bases remaining between them. The CDR3 length is 14 residues. The CDR3 DNA reads as TGCGCCAGCAGCCCGTCAGCAGGGGCCTATGGCTACACCTTC. It specifies CASSPSAGAYGYTF. The full variable domain, completed using reference TRBV5-1 and TRBJ1-2, is KAGVTQTPRYLIKTRGQQVTLSCSPISGHRSVSWYQQTPGQGLQFLFEYFSETQRNKGNFPGRFSGRQFSNSRSEMNVSTLELGDSALYLCASSPSAGAYGYTFGSGTRLTVV.

Within the sample, this clone is medium-sized (0.01 to 0.1%). The chain combines TRBV7-3 with TRBJ1-1, with a weak D call TRBD1 (6 bases). The length of the CDR3 is 14 residues. Germline V gives CDR1 SGHTA, CDR2 FQGTGA. Between the trimmed V and J ends, which lost 4 bases and 7 bases, there was a span of 16 bases. CDR3 loop: CASSSQGGFGEAFF. The DNA for the CDR3 is TGTGCCAGCAGCTCACAGGGTGGGTTCGGTGAAGCTTTCTTT.

The chain couples TRBV4-3 to TRBJ1-1, with D unresolved. Between the trimmed V and J ends, which lost 0 bases and 5 bases, there was a span of 10 bases. This CDR3 contains 14 residues. Germline CDR1 and CDR2: LGHNA and YSLEER. The CDR3 DNA sequence: TGCGCCAGCAGCCAAGATCTAGTGGGAACTGAAGCTTTCTTT. This codes for CASSQDLVGTEAFF.

This sequence joins TRBV21-1 and TRBJ1-5; the D segment call TRBD1 is taken from the table without a DNA check. TRBV21-1 is a known pseudogene. This CDR3 spans 15 amino acids. The CDR3 DNA reads TGTGCCAGCAGCAAGGACAGTTCGACTAAAGGGCCCCAGCATTTT. Translating gives CASSKDSSTKGPQHF.

The chain carries TRBV2 and TRBJ2-5; TRBD2 matches at 12 bases. The CDR3 is made up of 14 amino acids. Germline values: CDR1 SNHLY, CDR2 FYNNEI. Trimming at V came to 6 bases and at J to 4 bases, leaving 3 bases not matched to a gene. The CDR3 region is CASRQTSGGETQYF. CDR3 coding DNA: TGTGCCAGCAGGCAGACTAGCGGGGGAGAGACCCAGTACTTC.

The chain joins TRBV28 to TRBJ1-4; no definite D call. CDR1 MDHEN and CDR2 SYDVKM come from the germline V gene. CDR3 length: 14 residues. Trimming pared 6 bases from V and 2 bases from J, leaving 10 bases between. CDR3 residues: CASSQPPTNEKLFF. CDR3 nucleotide sequence: TGTGCCAGCAGCCAGCCCCCCACTAATGAAAAACTGTTTTTT.

This chain uses TRBV5-5 with TRBJ1-1, with D unresolved. In germline, CDR1 is SGHKS, CDR2 YYEKEE (reference sequence). The CDR3 covers 14 residues. Trimming took off 0 bases at V and 1 base at J, with 7 bases between the two ends. In DNA, the CDR3 is TGTGCCAGCAGCTTGGGGCCCCGGAACACTGAAGCTTTCTTT. It specifies CASSLGPRNTEAFF.

The chain uses TRBV5-4 and TRBJ1-6, with D perhaps TRBD1 (5 bases). Germline CDR1 and CDR2: SGHNT and YYREEE (reference sequence). The length of the CDR3 is 19 residues. The ends were cut back, 2 bases at V and 0 bases at J, with 18 bases in the middle. For the CDR3, the DNA is TGTGCCAGCAGCTTTGGGGGGGGGACCGCTAGCTCCTATAATTCACCCCTCCACTTT. As protein: CASSFGGGTASSYNSPLHF. Supplemented by reference TRBV5-4 and TRBJ1-6, the full variable domain reads ETGVTQSPTHLIKTRGQQVTLRCSSQSGHNTVSWYQQALGQGPQFIFQYYREEENGRGNFPPRFSGLQFPNYSSELNVNALELDDSALYLCASSFGGGTASSYNSPLHFGNGTRLTVT.

The chain couples TRBV5-5 to TRBJ2-3; 9 bases fit TRBD1. CDR3 length: 14 residues. The V gene end was trimmed by 4 bases and the J gene end by 5 bases; junction bases not matched to a gene: 5. Germline assignment: CDR1 SGHKS and CDR2 YYEKEE (reference sequence). In DNA, the CDR3 is TGTGCCAGCAGCGCCTGGACAGGGGAAGATACGCAGTATTTT. Its translation: CASSAWTGEDTQYF.

The rearrangement links TRBV4-1 to TRBJ2-1, with 11 bases lining up with TRBD1. The length of the CDR3 is 13 residues. Looked up from germline, CDR1 is MGHRA and CDR2 is YSYEKL. V trimming: 5 bases; J trimming: 12 bases; junction bases outside the gene matches: 6. CDR3 sequence: CASSVRDRGVQFF. Here the CDR3 DNA reads TGCGCCAGCAGCGTCCGGGACAGGGGGGTGCAGTTCTTC.

The V and J genes are TRBV5-1 and TRBJ2-3; 8 bases are shared with TRBD1. V gave up 5 bases and J gave up 3 bases; unmatched junction bases: 5. CDR3 length equals 14 residues. Germline V lookup: CDR1 SGHRS, CDR2 YFSETQ. The chain's CDR3 is CASRPGQETDTQYF. CDR3 nucleotide sequence: TGCGCCAGCAGGCCGGGACAGGAGACAGATACGCAGTATTTT.

The chain uses TRBV4-3 and TRBJ1-2; D is unclear. This CDR3 is 16 amino acids long. CDR1 LGHNA and CDR2 YSLEER come from the germline V gene. V dropped 0 bases and J dropped 4 bases, with 15 bases sitting between them. CDR3 DNA sequence: TGCGCCAGCAGCCAAGAAGGACCTTCCGACCGCTATGGCTACACCTTC. Amino acids: CASSQEGPSDRYGYTF.

Note on this clone: A junction boundary mismatches the germline segment, possibly from a read error. The chain couples TRBV28 to TRBJ2-7; D call uncertain. The CDR3 extends over 13 amino acids. Germline CDR1 and CDR2: MDHEN and SYDVKM. DNA of the CDR3: TGTGCCAGCAGTTTCGAGGTGTTTAATGGGATTCTCTTC. Translated, it gives CASSFEVFNGILF. The complete variable domain, with remaining parts taken from reference TRBV28 and TRBJ2-7, reads DVKVTQSSRYLVKRTGEKVFLECVQDMDHENMFWYRQDPGLGLRLIYFSYDVKMKEKGDIPEGYSVSREKKERFSLILESASTNQTSMYLCASSFEVFNGILFGPGTRLTVT.

The rearrangement joins TRBV7-6 to TRBJ1-3, with D unclear. The V end was cut by 0 bases, the J end by 0 bases, with 6 bases between. The CDR3 is 15 amino acids. Germline loops: CDR1 SGHVS, CDR2 FNYEAQ. CDR3 residues: CASSLALTSGNTIYF. CDR3 nucleotides: TGTGCCAGCAGCTTAGCCCTTACCTCTGGAAACACCATATATTTT.

This rearrangement joins TRBV19 to TRBJ2-3, with 8 bases lining up with TRBD2. CDR3 size: 14 residues. Germline trimming cut 6 bases from V and 3 bases from J; bases unmatched to any gene: 5. CDR1 LNHDA and CDR2 SQIVND come from the germline V gene (reference sequence). Here the CDR3 reads CASSGGGRTDTQYF. The CDR3 nucleotides read TGTGCCAGTAGCGGGGGGGGTCGGACAGATACGCAGTATTTT.

This sequence joins TRBV7-9 and TRBJ1-2; D not certain. The V gene's germline CDR1 is SEHNR and CDR2 FQNEAQ (reference sequence). The length of the CDR3 is 13 residues. Trimming took 3 bases from V and 6 from J, leaving 11 bases between them. Here the CDR3 DNA reads TGTGCCAGCAGCTTCCCCAGAGCGGATGGCTACACCTTC. This gives the protein CASSFPRADGYTF.

The chain carries TRBV9 and TRBJ1-1; D remains unclear. Deletions cut 4 bases from V and 4 bases from J, with 14 bases between. CDR3 size: 14 residues. Germline V gene lookup returns CDR1 SGDLS and CDR2 YYNGEE. CDR3 protein: CASSRGADPTEAFF. In DNA form, the CDR3 reads TGTGCCAGCAGCCGAGGCGCAGACCCCACTGAAGCTTTCTTT.

V is TRBV29-1 and J is TRBJ2-7, with 7 bases aligning to TRBD1. With 5 bases clipped from V and 2 bases from J, the junction kept 6 bases outside the gene matches. The CDR3 totals 13 residues. CDR1 and CDR2 from the germline V gene are SQVTM and ANQGSEA. CDR3 in DNA: TGCAGCGTTTGGACAGGTACCCCCTACGAGCAGTACTTC. It translates to CSVWTGTPYEQYF.

In this sample, this clone turned up once. This chain joins TRBV7-3 and TRBJ1-1; no firm D call. The CDR3 totals 13 residues. Trimming cost V 8 bases and J 2 bases, with 12 bases left between them. The V gene's germline CDR1 is SGHTA and CDR2 FQGTGA. CDR3 amino acids: CASRQALNTEAFF. CDR3 nucleotide sequence: TGTGCCAGCCGCCAGGCCCTAAACACTGAAGCTTTCTTT.

The rearrangement joins TRBV27 to TRBJ1-2; D ambiguous. The germline V and J ends were trimmed by 2 bases and 4 bases, with 8 bases remaining between them. CDR3 length: 13 amino acids. In germline, CDR1 is MNHEY, CDR2 SMNVEV (reference sequence). The DNA for the CDR3 is TGTGCCAGCAGTTTAAGGTCAGGCTATGGCTACACCTTC. Translated: CASSLRSGYGYTF.

The chain links TRBV6-6 to TRBJ1-5, with TRBD1 matching over 8 bases. The CDR3 totals 13 residues. From germline, CDR1 is MNHNY and CDR2 SVGAGI (reference sequence). The V segment lost 7 bases and the J segment 7 bases; nucleotides outside the gene matches: 6. The CDR3: CASTDRGRQPQHF. In DNA, the CDR3 is TGTGCCAGCACCGACAGGGGACGACAGCCCCAGCATTTT.

The gene calls are TRBV7-9 and TRBJ1-2; TRBD1 is a possible D gene (5 bases). The CDR3 is 14 residues long. V was shortened by 5 bases and J by 5 bases, with 15 bases between the two germline ends. Germline lookup yields CDR1 SEHNR and CDR2 FQNEAQ (reference sequence). CDR3 bases: TGTGCCAGCAGCCAGGGAGGAGGAAGGTATGGCTACACCTTC. Its protein is CASSQGGGRYGYTF.